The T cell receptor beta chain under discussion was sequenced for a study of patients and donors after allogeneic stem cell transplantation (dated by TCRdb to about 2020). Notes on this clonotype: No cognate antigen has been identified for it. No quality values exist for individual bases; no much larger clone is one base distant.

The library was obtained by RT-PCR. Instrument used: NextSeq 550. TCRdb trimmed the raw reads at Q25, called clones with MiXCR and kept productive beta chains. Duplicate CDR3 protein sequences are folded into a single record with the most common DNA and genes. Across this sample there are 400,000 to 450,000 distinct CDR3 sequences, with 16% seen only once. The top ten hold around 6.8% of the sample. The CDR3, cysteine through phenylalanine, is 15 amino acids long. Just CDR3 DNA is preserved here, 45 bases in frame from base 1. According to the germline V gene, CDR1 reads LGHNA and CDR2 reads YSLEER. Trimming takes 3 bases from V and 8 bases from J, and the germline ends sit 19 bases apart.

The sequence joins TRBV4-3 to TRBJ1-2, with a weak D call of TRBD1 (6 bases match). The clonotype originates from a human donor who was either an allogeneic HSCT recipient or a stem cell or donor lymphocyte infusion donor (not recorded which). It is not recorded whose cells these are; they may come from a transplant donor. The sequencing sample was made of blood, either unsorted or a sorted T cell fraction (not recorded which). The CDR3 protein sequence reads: CASSQALTGAMGYTF. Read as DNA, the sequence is TGCGCCAGCAGCCAGGCCCTGACAGGTGCTATGGGCTACACCTTC.